What follows are 27 T cell receptor beta chains derived from one specimen sequenced in a study of identical twins. TCRdb processed the 5' RACE reads anew with MiXCR; each CDR3 protein has one entry. Found here are roughly 1.6 million distinct CDR3 sequences, about 32% of them singletons; the top ten hold about 0.25%. The sequencing input was cord blood. These receptor sequences come from a newborn girl in good health.

This chain uses TRBV20-1 with TRBJ2-2; tentatively, D is TRBD2 (5 bases). Deletions cut 1 base from V and 6 bases from J, with 15 bases between. This CDR3 is built from 15 residues. Germline assignment: CDR1 DFQATT and CDR2 SNEGSKA (reference sequence). The CDR3 sequence: CSARAQVGVAGELFF. The CDR3 region has the DNA TGCAGTGCTAGAGCCCAAGTGGGAGTAGCCGGGGAGCTGTTTTTT.

The gene calls are TRBV30 and TRBJ2-7; a possible D gene is TRBD2 (6 bases). Per germline, CDR1 GTSNPN and CDR2 SVGIG (reference sequence). V was shortened by 5 bases and J by 6 bases, with 14 bases between the two germline ends. CDR3 length: 12 amino acids. The CDR3 loop is CAWLVRGSEQYF. CDR3 bases: TGTGCCTGGTTGGTACGGGGGAGCGAGCAGTACTTC.

This sequence joins TRBV10-3 and TRBJ2-7, with D unresolved. The CDR3 length is 12 residues. Germline CDR1 reads ENHRY; CDR2 reads SYGVKD. The V gene lost 5 bases and the J gene lost 6 bases, with 11 bases spanning the gap. CDR3 nucleotides: TGTGCCATCAGTCCGTCGAGAACCGAGCAGTACTTC. Protein: CAISPSRTEQYF.

On this clonotype: Germline is not matched at one junction end, which may reflect a read error. The chain links TRBV18 to TRBJ1-1; a possible D gene is TRBD1 (6 bases). The CDR3 is 14 amino acids. Germline CDR1 KGHSH, CDR2 LQKENI. CDR3 region: CASLPSGANTEAFF. CDR3 in DNA: TGTGCCAGCTTACCATCGGGGGCGAACACTGAAGCTTTCTTT.

Ten or more counts support this clonotype. The chain uses TRBV13 and TRBJ2-1; 8 bases align to TRBD1. The junction had 10 bases not matched to a gene; V was cut back by 4 bases and J by 8 bases. Germline loops: CDR1 PRHDT, CDR2 FYEKMQ (reference sequence). The CDR3 runs 15 residues. DNA for the CDR3: TGTGCCAGCAGCTCGACAGGGGATCCCCCCTATGAGCAGTTCTTC. Its protein is CASSSTGDPPYEQFF.

This rearrangement joins TRBV12-3 or TRBV12-4 to TRBJ2-1; tentatively, D is TRBD1 (6 bases). V lost 7 bases, J lost 8 bases, and 18 bases lay in between. The CDR3 totals 14 residues. CDR3 sequence reads: CASNPWAGVYEQFF. Here the CDR3 DNA reads TGTGCCAGCAACCCTTGGGCAGGGGTGTATGAGCAGTTCTTC.

The rearrangement uses TRBV6-1 and TRBJ1-2; D gene unclear. Trimming took 1 base from V and 0 from J, leaving 9 bases between them. Germline CDR1 is MNHNS and CDR2 is SASEGT. CDR3 length: 15 amino acids. The DNA of the CDR3 is TGTGCCAGCAGTGAAGATTGGCCGGCTAACTATGGCTACACCTTC. Encoded protein: CASSEDWPANYGYTF.

This clonotype came up a few times. The chain combines TRBV20-1 with TRBJ2-1; no definite D call. The V end was cut by 4 bases, the J end by 3 bases, with 10 bases between. This CDR3 is built from 13 residues. From germline, CDR1 is DFQATT and CDR2 SNEGSKA (reference sequence). The CDR3: CSAKADGYNEQFF. In nucleotides, the CDR3 is TGCAGTGCTAAGGCAGACGGCTACAATGAGCAGTTCTTC.

This clonotype was observed a few times. The chain joins TRBV2 to TRBJ2-1, with no clear D. The CDR3 loop spans 17 amino acids. Germline assignment: CDR1 SNHLY and CDR2 FYNNEI. Trimming removed 4 bases at V and 4 bases at J, with 20 bases between. CDR3 loop: CASSGLSTGVFYNEQFF. The CDR3, as DNA: TGTGCCAGCAGTGGACTGTCCACGGGTGTCTTTTACAATGAGCAGTTCTTC.

The V call is TRBV15, the J call TRBJ2-1; 8 bases match TRBD1. The CDR3 covers 15 residues. In germline, CDR1 is LNHNV, CDR2 YYDKDF (reference sequence). The J segment lost 1 base and the V segment lost 1 base, leaving 0 bases of the junction unmatched. The CDR3 here is CATSRGQGSYNEQFF. In DNA, the CDR3 is TGTGCCACCAGCAGAGGACAGGGGTCCTACAATGAGCAGTTCTTC.

This clonotype was counted between two and nine times. The chain is built from TRBV6-1 and TRBJ2-3, with a weak D call TRBD2 (7 bases). Germline V gene sequence: CDR1 MNHNS, CDR2 SASEGT. V lost 2 bases and J 1 base, leaving 13 bases between the germline ends. The CDR3 sequence is 16 residues long. CDR3 residues: CASSEWAGAGTDTQYF. CDR3 DNA sequence: TGTGCCAGCAGTGAATGGGCGGGGGCGGGCACAGATACGCAGTATTTT.

This clonotype was seen only a few times. V usage is TRBV5-1 and J usage is TRBJ2-1; D unclear. Trimming removed 4 bases at V and 4 bases at J, with 18 bases between. Germline CDR1 and CDR2: SGHRS and YFSETQ. CDR3 length: 16 residues. The chain's CDR3 is CASSLDQVSLYNEQFF. In DNA form, the CDR3 reads TGCGCCAGCAGCCTGGACCAGGTCTCTTTATACAATGAGCAGTTCTTC. Using reference TRBV5-1 and TRBJ2-1 for the parts outside the CDR3, the full variable domain is KAGVTQTPRYLIKTRGQQVTLSCSPISGHRSVSWYQQTPGQGLQFLFEYFSETQRNKGNFPGRFSGRQFSNSRSEMNVSTLELGDSALYLCASSLDQVSLYNEQFFGPGTRLTVL.

This clonotype came up a few times. The chain uses TRBV9 and TRBJ1-1; 7 nucleotides match TRBD1. This CDR3 region has 14 residues. The V gene's germline CDR1 is SGDLS and CDR2 YYNGEE. V lost 3 bases, J lost 3 bases, and 5 bases stayed unmatched. CDR3 sequence (DNA): TGTGCCAGCAGCGCAAACAGGGGCGACACTGAAGCTTTCTTT. Its translation: CASSANRGDTEAFF. The complete variable domain, with remaining parts taken from reference TRBV9 and TRBJ1-1, reads DSGVTQTPKHLITATGQRVTLRCSPRSGDLSVYWYQQSLDQGLQFLIQYYNGEERAKGNILERFSAQQFPDLHSELNLSSLELGDSALYFCASSANRGDTEAFFGQGTRLTVV.

The CDR3 sequence: CASSWGPRDRVTEAFF. CDR3 bases: TGTGCCAGCAGTTGGGGTCCCCGGGACAGGGTCACTGAAGCTTTCTTT. V gene TRBV28 combines with J gene TRBJ1-1; 9 positions agree with TRBD1. The germline CDR1 and CDR2 sequences are MDHEN and SYDVKM. This CDR3 has 16 amino acids. The V segment lost 4 bases and the J segment 4 bases; nucleotides outside the gene matches: 10.

This chain links TRBV27 with TRBJ1-1, with D hard to call. Germline V gene lookup returns CDR1 MNHEY and CDR2 SMNVEV (reference sequence). V gave up 8 bases and J gave up 9 bases, with 19 bases separating them. This CDR3 has 13 amino acids. The CDR3 sequence is CASLDVNVPKAFF. The CDR3 nucleotides are TGTGCCAGCCTGGATGTCAATGTCCCCAAAGCTTTCTTT.

Comments on this clonotype: Mismatch with germline at one junction end may stem from a read error. The chain joins TRBV2 to TRBJ1-5, with D perhaps matching TRBD1 (6 bases). The CDR3 is made up of 13 amino acids. Germline CDR1 reads SNHLY; CDR2 reads FYNNEI. The CDR3 spells CATKGGFIQPRHF. For the CDR3, the DNA is TGTGCCACCAAGGGGGGGTTTATTCAGCCCCGGCATTTT. Full variable domain (missing parts from reference TRBV2 and TRBJ1-5): EPEVTQTPSHQVTQMGQEVILRCVPISNHLYFYWYRQILGQKVEFLVSFYNNEISEKSEIFDDQFSVERPDGSNFTLKIRSTKLEDSAMYFCATKGGFIQPRHFGDGTRLSIL.

In its sample, this clonotype was seen once. A much larger clone lies one base from this, so it may be a read error. The V and J genes are TRBV12-3 or TRBV12-4 and TRBJ1-2; maybe TRBD1 (5 bases). This CDR3 has 13 amino acids. V was cut by 7 bases and J by 7 bases, with 16 bases left in between. The DNA for the CDR3 is TGTGCCAGCACCTCAGGGCGCGACTGTGGCTACACCTTC. It codes for CASTSGRDCGYTF.

This clonotype came up a few times. The V call is TRBV27, the J call TRBJ2-2; 7 positions agree with TRBD1. This CDR3 has 15 residues. With 8 bases clipped from V and 3 bases from J, the junction kept 9 bases outside the gene matches. In germline, CDR1 is MNHEY, CDR2 SMNVEV (reference sequence). CDR3 bases: TGTGCCAGCTGTTACACAGGGGTTGACACCGGGGAGCTGTTTTTT. Encoded protein: CASCYTGVDTGELFF.

As for this clonotype: The junction and the germline gene differ at one end; a read error may be behind it. The rearrangement uses TRBV7-7 and TRBJ2-7; 7 nucleotides agree with TRBD2. The CDR3 length is 15 residues. Germline loops: CDR1 SSHAT, CDR2 FNYEAQ (reference sequence). CDR3 residues: CASSLEASGDYEQYF. The DNA of the CDR3 is TGTGCTAGCAGCTTAGAGGCTAGCGGAGACTACGAGCAGTACTTC.

The J gene is TRBJ2-2, the V gene TRBV12-3 or TRBV12-4; 7 nucleotides match TRBD2. This CDR3 is 15 amino acids long. V was pared by 6 bases and J by 3 bases, with 7 bases of the junction left unmatched. In DNA form, the CDR3 reads TGTGCCAGCAGAAAACTAGCGCAGGACACCGGGGAGCTGTTTTTT. Its protein is CASRKLAQDTGELFF.

This clonotype has only one observation. The chain recombines TRBV20-1 with TRBJ1-5; 10 positions match TRBD1. The CDR3 has 14 amino acids. CDR1 is DFQATT, CDR2 SNEGSKA, per germline (reference sequence). Unmatched junction bases numbered 4, after V lost 1 base and J lost 7 bases. The CDR3 coding sequence is TGCAGTGCTAGAGCCGACAGGGGGCTACAGCCCCAGCATTTT. Translation gives CSARADRGLQPQHF.

The chain is built from TRBV20-1 and TRBJ2-3, with 9 bases identical to TRBD2. Losses at the gene ends were 0 bases for V and 4 bases for J; bases not matched to a gene: 5. Per germline, CDR1 DFQATT and CDR2 SNEGSKA (reference sequence). The CDR3 has 15 residues. The CDR3: CSAREGSGGADTQYF. For the CDR3, the DNA is TGCAGTGCTAGAGAAGGTAGCGGGGGTGCAGATACGCAGTATTTT.

The CDR3 loop reads CASSSPGGARVDTQYF. In DNA, the CDR3 is TGTGCCAGCAGTTCCCCCGGGGGCGCGAGGGTAGATACGCAGTATTTT. This chain connects TRBV28 to TRBJ2-3; D is possibly TRBD1 or TRBD2 (6 bases each). Germline V gene lookup returns CDR1 MDHEN and CDR2 SYDVKM. The CDR3 length is 16 residues. The germline V and J ends were trimmed by 4 bases and 5 bases, with 19 bases remaining between them.

The chain employs TRBV6-1 and TRBJ2-3; the match to TRBD1 covers 9 bases. The V and J ends lost 7 bases and 4 bases, in that order; junction bases with no gene match: 9. CDR3 length: 15 residues. Germline V gene lookup returns CDR1 MNHNS and CDR2 SASEGT. The CDR3 protein is CASTRRTGEADTQYF. CDR3 bases: TGTGCCAGCACCCGGCGGACAGGGGAGGCAGATACGCAGTATTTT.

This clonotype turned up a few times. This chain links TRBV6-1 with TRBJ1-1; 8 bases are a match to TRBD1. The CDR3 runs 15 residues. Germline CDR1 reads MNHNS; CDR2 reads SASEGT. The V segment lost 2 bases and the J segment 3 bases; nucleotides outside the gene matches: 5. CDR3: CASSERTGRDTEAFF. The CDR3 DNA reads TGTGCCAGCAGTGAAAGGACAGGGCGCGACACTGAAGCTTTCTTT.

This clonotype appeared a few times. The V call is TRBV11-2, the J call TRBJ2-3, with D possibly called TRBD1 or TRBD2 (6 bases each). Germline V gene sequence: CDR1 SGHAT, CDR2 FQNNGV. This CDR3 contains 18 residues. V was clipped by 4 bases and J by 2 bases, with 22 bases between them. CDR3 nucleotide sequence: TGTGCCAGCAGCTCCGCCCATCCGGGGGCGTTTGCCACAGATACGCAGTATTTT. Amino acid sequence: CASSSAHPGAFATDTQYF.

J is TRBJ1-1 and V is TRBV28, with D possibly being TRBD1 (6 bases). The germline V and J ends were trimmed by 4 bases and 6 bases, with 12 bases remaining between them. The germline gives CDR1 MDHEN, CDR2 SYDVKM. This CDR3 is built from 13 residues. CDR3 in amino acids: CASSSVGAAEAFF. Here the CDR3 DNA reads TGTGCCAGCAGTTCGGTGGGGGCTGCTGAAGCTTTCTTT.